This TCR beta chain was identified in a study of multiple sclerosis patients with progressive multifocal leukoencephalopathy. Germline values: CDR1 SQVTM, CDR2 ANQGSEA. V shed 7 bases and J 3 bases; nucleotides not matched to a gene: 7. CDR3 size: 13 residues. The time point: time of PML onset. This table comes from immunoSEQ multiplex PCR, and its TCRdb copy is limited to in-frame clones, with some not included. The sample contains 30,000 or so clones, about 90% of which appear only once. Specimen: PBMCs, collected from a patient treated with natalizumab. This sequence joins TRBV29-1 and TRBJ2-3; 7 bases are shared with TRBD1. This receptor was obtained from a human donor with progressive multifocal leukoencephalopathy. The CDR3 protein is CSADRLGTDTQYF. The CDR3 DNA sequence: TGCAGCGCGGACAGGTTGGGGACAGATACGCAGTATTTT.